The present T cell receptor (beta chain) was sequenced within a study of T cell repertoires in cytomegalovirus infection (dated by TCRdb to the late 2010s). For the wider study: Because public TCR beta signatures pointed to carriage of CMV infection together with the matching HLA type, the HLA type of each donor mattered for the analysis. Points the paper makes about the study in general: In both this cohort and an independent roughly 350-donor cohort, the cumulative frequency of public TCR beta family members distinguished carriers of CMV infection plus the relevant HLA type. The ex vivo response was dominated by HLA-C-restricted CMV-specific TCR beta clonotypes, which also provided the single most frequent clonotype in two of eight donors.

Sequencing relied on an Illumina HiSeq 1500. TCRdb handled the public reads itself, with Q25 trimming in fastp and clone calling in MiXCR, and kept productive beta chains. All rows with the same CDR3 protein become a single entry with the most common DNA and genes. The sample includes 120,000 to 150,000 distinct CDR3 sequences, with about 6.1% observed a single time. The ten most abundant clones make up roughly 17% of the sample. This clonotype was recorded at least ten times. Its recognized antigen is unknown. The record has no base qualities; no much larger clone is one base away. Clipping removes 6 bases from V and 3 bases from J, with 5 as the unmatched junction base count. Including the terminal cysteine and phenylalanine, the CDR3 comprises 13 residues. Here the CDR3 DNA is all that survives: 39 bases in frame from base 1.

The receptor chain draws on TRBV12-3 or TRBV12-4 and TRBJ2-7; 7 central nucleotides agree with TRBD1. The receptor was isolated from a human donor in good health (CMV status not recorded). Some clones in this sample may be carry-over from other donors' samples. Material for sequencing was PBMCs. CDR3 reads: CASRRTGYYEQYF. The DNA sequence follows: TGTGCCAGCAGGCGGACAGGATACTACGAGCAGTACTTC.